This T cell receptor beta chain comes out of a study of human versus mouse CDR3 diversity and MHC coevolution. About the research overall: immunoSEQ was reported to reach one in 200,000 T cells sensitivity. Study-wide findings and caveats: The lowest clonal inequality scores came from most of the three human donors.

The protocol was immunoSEQ multiplex PCR, while the TCRdb copy is restricted to in-frame clones and leaves out a portion. Altogether about 60,000 clones are present, approximately 94% being singletons, with the ten largest covering under 20%. CDR3 length: 15 amino acids. Trimming cost V 5 bases and J 7 bases; bases outside gene matches: 12. Germline V gene lookup returns CDR1 SEHNR and CDR2 FQNEAQ (reference sequence). A remark on this clone: Its matching antigen is unknown.

The source is a person aged 55 to 75 in good health. The rearrangement uses TRBV7-9 and TRBJ2-7, with 9 bases matching TRBD1. The source material was naive CD4+ T cells from blood. Stated subset: CD45RO-negative CD62L-positive naive CD4 T cells. Here the CDR3 reads CASSIPTGTGNEQYF. The CDR3 DNA is TGTGCCAGCAGCATACCTACCGGGACAGGGAATGAGCAGTACTTC.